One and the same sample provided the 5 T cell receptor beta chains below, sequenced in a study of T-cell memory formation after mild COVID-19. TCRdb itself ran the 5' RACE reads through MiXCR, one entry per CDR3 protein. The table lists fewer than 200,000 distinct CDR3 sequences, roughly 18% of them singletons, with roughly 3.9% in the top ten. Specimen: PBMCs or a T cell subset sorted from them (not recorded which). These receptors originate from a man younger than 35 who had mild COVID-19 (a few samples of this study predate the infection). Cell type and time point are not known.

The chain recombines TRBV2 with TRBJ2-1; D remains unclear. The V gene's germline CDR1 is SNHLY and CDR2 FYNNEI. The V and J ends lost 5 bases and 8 bases respectively, with 7 bases between them. The CDR3 runs to 11 residues. The CDR3 DNA is TGTGCCAGCAGTTCCGTCGATGAGCAGTTCTTC. Protein sequence: CASSSVDEQFF.

This chain links TRBV6-5 with TRBJ1-2; D is unresolved. The CDR3 is 15 residues long. Trimming removed 10 bases at V and 2 bases at J, with 20 bases between. Germline CDR1 and CDR2: MNHEY and SVGAGI. DNA of the CDR3: TGTGCCACAGGTCCGCGACCGCTGCTGAACTATGGCTACACCTTC. It is translated as CATGPRPLLNYGYTF.

The chain is built from TRBV9 and TRBJ2-3, with TRBD2 matching over 8 bases. The CDR3 sequence is 15 residues long. Trimming removed 0 bases from V and 3 bases from J; junction bases left unmatched: 3. CDR1 and CDR2 (germline): SGDLS, YYNGEE. CDR3: CASSVGPGGTDTQYF. CDR3 bases: TGTGCCAGCAGCGTAGGGCCGGGGGGGACAGATACGCAGTATTTT.

The chain is built from TRBV5-1 and TRBJ1-2; no firm D call. Germline V gene sequence: CDR1 SGHRS, CDR2 YFSETQ. The CDR3 sequence is 15 residues long. The ends were cut back, 0 bases at V and 2 bases at J, with 11 bases in the middle. The CDR3 here is CASSLATTGNYGYTF. CDR3 coding DNA: TGCGCCAGCAGCTTGGCAACAACCGGGAACTATGGCTACACCTTC.

The chain combines TRBV7-2 with TRBJ2-1; TRBD2 aligns across 10 bases. Losses at the gene ends were 4 bases for V and 9 bases for J; bases not matched to a gene: 6. Germline V gives CDR1 SGHTA, CDR2 FQGNSA. The CDR3 sequence is 14 residues long. The CDR3 DNA is TGTGCCAGCAGCTCGCGGCGGACTAGCGGTGAGCAGTTCTTC. It translates to CASSSRRTSGEQFF.